Listed here is a single T cell receptor (beta chain). Its target is not known. This sample stems from a study of T cell repertoires in cytomegalovirus infection. Trimming left V 3 bases short and J 7 bases short, with 9 bases between. This CDR3 region has 12 residues. Study findings and constraints: HLA-C-restricted CMV clonotypes gave the most frequent clonotype in two of eight donors.

TCRdb recomputed calls from the reads with MiXCR, one row per CDR3 protein. The data contain about 740,000 distinct CDR3 sequences, around 30% of them singletons. The V call is TRBV12-3 or TRBV12-4, the J call TRBJ1-1; D remains ambiguous. The receptor's source is a human donor in good health (CMV status not recorded). Some clones in this sample may be carry-over from other donors' samples. The sample consisted of cultured PBMCs, taken from culture after CMV antigen stimulation. The CDR3 spells CASSFRRNEAFF. The CDR3 region has the DNA TGTGCCAGCAGTTTTCGGAGGAATGAAGCTTTCTTT.